Listed here are 30 T cell receptor beta chains from one sample, sequenced in a study of blood T cell repertoires in COVID-19. Some clones are missing from TCRdb's copy, which holds only in-frame ones; the method was immunoSEQ multiplex PCR. This sample has 250,000 or so clones, with around 84% found just once. The sample was peripheral blood. The origin of the receptors is a man aged 55 to 70 with acute or convalescent COVID-19.

This clone was observed once. The chain employs TRBV11-2 and TRBJ2-7; D call uncertain. The CDR3 totals 11 residues. V was trimmed by 10 bases and J by 0 bases, leaving 7 bases between them. In germline, CDR1 is SGHAT, CDR2 FQNNGV. The CDR3 DNA reads as TGTGCCACCCGAGGCTCCTACGAGCAGTACTTC. Its protein is CATRGSYEQYF.

This clone occurred a few times. The rearrangement joins TRBV19 to TRBJ2-2; the D gene is possibly TRBD2 (6 bases). CDR1 and CDR2 from the germline V gene are LNHDA and SQIVND (reference sequence). The CDR3 totals 13 residues. V lost 7 bases and J 5 bases, leaving 11 bases between the germline ends. The chain's CDR3 is CASNPGVTGELFF. CDR3 DNA sequence: TGTGCCAGTAACCCGGGAGTAACCGGGGAGCTGTTTTTT.

This chain joins TRBV7-9 and TRBJ2-3, with 8 bases fitting TRBD2. From germline, CDR1 is SEHNR and CDR2 FQNEAQ (reference sequence). V dropped 5 bases and J dropped 1; count of bases not matched to a gene: 5. The CDR3 contains 15 residues. The DNA of the CDR3 is TGTGCCAGCAGCCCTCGGCGGGGGGGCACAGATACGCAGTATTTT. Translation: CASSPRRGGTDTQYF.

The rearrangement uses TRBV3-1 (or the pseudogene TRBV3-2) and TRBJ2-3, with D unresolved. The length of the CDR3 is 11 residues. Germline-derived CDR1 and CDR2 are LGHDT and YNNKEL (reference sequence). V dropped 2 bases and J dropped 7 bases, with 4 bases sitting between them. The CDR3 bases are TGTGCCAGCAGCCAATTATATACGCAGTATTTT. It is translated as CASSQLYTQYF.

The V call is TRBV29-1, the J call TRBJ2-7, with 12 nucleotides matching TRBD2. Trimming cost V 4 bases and J 5 bases; bases outside gene matches: 9. The CDR3 runs to 15 residues. Germline V CDR1 and CDR2: SQVTM, ANQGSEA. The CDR3 DNA is TGCAGCGTTGGCCTAGCGGGGGGGCCGCCTAACGAGCAGTACTTC. This translates into CSVGLAGGPPNEQYF.

The gene calls are TRBV29-1 and TRBJ2-3, with D possibly TRBD2 on 5 matching bases. CDR3 length: 14 residues. The ends were cut back, 6 bases at V and 1 base at J, with 14 bases in the middle. Germline V gene data show CDR1 as SQVTM and CDR2 as ANQGSEA. Here the CDR3 reads CSVRKGVGTDTQYF. The CDR3, as DNA: TGCAGCGTCCGCAAGGGAGTGGGCACAGATACGCAGTATTTT.

The V call is TRBV18, the J call TRBJ1-2, with TRBD1 as a possible D gene (6 bases). Germline CDR1 and CDR2: KGHSH and LQKENI. V gave up 6 bases and J gave up 4 bases, with 21 bases separating them. This CDR3 is 16 amino acids long. The CDR3 bases are TGTGCCAGCTCGCCCATGGGGGCGCCTTATGGCTATGGCTACACCTTC. Residues: CASSPMGAPYGYGYTF.

The chain has TRBV30 and TRBJ2-7; possible D gene TRBD1, 6 bases. The V gene lost 0 bases and the J gene lost 1 base, with 10 bases spanning the gap. The CDR3 contains 14 residues. From germline, CDR1 is GTSNPN and CDR2 SVGIG (reference sequence). Here the CDR3 DNA reads TGTGCCTGGAGTGTAGGCAGGGGTTCCTACGAGCAGTACTTC. This translates into CAWSVGRGSYEQYF.

V and J are TRBV7-2 and TRBJ2-7, with TRBD2 matching over 12 bases. Germline V CDR1 and CDR2: SGHTA, FQGNSA. This CDR3 has 16 residues. V lost 2 bases to trimming and J lost 2 bases; unmatched junction nucleotides: 4. Here the CDR3 DNA reads TGTGCCAGCAGCTTAAGAAGGACTAGCGGGGCCTACGAGCAGTACTTC. Its protein product is CASSLRRTSGAYEQYF.

The chain links TRBV15 to TRBJ2-1; D may be TRBD1 (5 bases). Germline values: CDR1 LNHNV, CDR2 YYDKDF (reference sequence). CDR3 length: 15 residues. The V end was cut by 7 bases, the J end by 7 bases, with 20 bases between. The CDR3 region is CATTDRRRVSNEQFF. In nucleotides, the CDR3 is TGTGCCACCACCGACCGGCGCAGGGTTTCTAATGAGCAGTTCTTC. The full variable domain, completed using reference TRBV15 and TRBJ2-1, is DAMVIQNPRYQVTQFGKPVTLSCSQTLNHNVMYWYQQKSSQAPKLLFHYYDKDFNNEADTPDNFQSRRPNTSFCFLDIRSPGLGDTAMYLCATTDRRRVSNEQFFGPGTRLTVL.

The genes are TRBV4-1 and TRBJ1-5; maybe TRBD1 (6 bases). Germline V lookup: CDR1 MGHRA, CDR2 YSYEKL. V was cut by 1 base and J by 1 base, with 8 bases left in between. CDR3 length: 15 amino acids. The CDR3 here is CASSQVQGSNQPQHF. The CDR3 coding sequence is TGCGCCAGCAGCCAAGTCCAGGGGAGCAATCAGCCCCAGCATTTT.

CDR3: CASSYYVRGWEQYF. As DNA, the CDR3 is TGTGCCAGCAGTTACTATGTCAGAGGTTGGGAGCAGTACTTC. This sequence joins TRBV6-5 and TRBJ2-7; no definite D call. Germline V gene data show CDR1 as MNHEY and CDR2 as SVGAGI. CDR3 length: 14 amino acids. Trimming shortened V by 1 base and J by 7 bases, and 14 bases separated the two germline ends.

J is TRBJ2-3 and V is TRBV6-5; 12 bases match TRBD1. The V gene end was trimmed by 8 bases and the J gene end by 6 bases; junction bases not matched to a gene: 6. Germline CDR1 reads MNHEY; CDR2 reads SVGAGI. The length of the CDR3 is 14 residues. The CDR3 DNA is TGTGCCAGCGTAAGGGGACAGGGGGCTGATACGCAGTATTTT. Protein sequence: CASVRGQGADTQYF.

This clone was detected once. The J gene is TRBJ2-7, the V gene TRBV19; 8 nucleotides align to TRBD1. Germline V CDR1 and CDR2: LNHDA, SQIVND (reference sequence). CDR3 size: 15 residues. V lost 3 bases, J lost 3 bases, and 7 bases stayed unmatched. Here the CDR3 reads CASSIGGTGGYEQYF. In DNA form, the CDR3 reads TGTGCCAGTAGTATCGGCGGGACAGGTGGCTACGAGCAGTACTTC.

For this clone: A read error may account for a junction end that differs from germline. The chain is built from TRBV7-7 and TRBJ2-5, with TRBD2 identical over 10 bases. This CDR3 is 14 amino acids long. CDR1 and CDR2 from the germline V gene are SSHAT and FNYEAQ (reference sequence). CDR3 loop: CASSPSGRGETQYF. Written as DNA, the CDR3 is TGTGCTAGCAGCCCTAGCGGGAGAGGAGAGACCCAGTACTTC.

The rearrangement links TRBV11-3 to TRBJ2-5; 10 bases align to TRBD1. Unmatched junction bases numbered 4, after V lost 1 base and J lost 5 bases. This CDR3 spans 15 amino acids. The germline gives CDR1 SGHNT, CDR2 YENEEA. CDR3 DNA: TGTGCCAGCAGCTTAGGACAGGGGGCGGGGGAGACCCAGTACTTC. This encodes CASSLGQGAGETQYF.

This rearrangement joins TRBV7-9 to TRBJ2-1; D might be TRBD2 (6 bases). The CDR3 sequence is 15 residues long. The germline V gene encodes CDR1 SEHNR and CDR2 FQNEAQ (reference sequence). The V end was cut by 1 base, the J end by 6 bases, with 13 bases between. The DNA of the CDR3 is TGTGCCAGCAGCTTAGGAACGGGAGTCCCCAATGAGCAGTTCTTC. Amino acid sequence: CASSLGTGVPNEQFF.

The chain employs TRBV3-1 (or the pseudogene TRBV3-2) and TRBJ2-1; 12 bases line up with TRBD2. V was pared by 3 bases and J by 8 bases, with 8 bases of the junction left unmatched. There are 16 residues in the CDR3. Germline CDR1 is LGHDT and CDR2 is YNNKEL (reference sequence). In nucleotides, the CDR3 is TGTGCCAGCAGCCAGGCTAGCGGGGGGGCCGGGTATGAGCAGTTCTTC. Translating it yields CASSQASGGAGYEQFF.

The rearrangement links TRBV5-1 to TRBJ2-7, with a weak D call TRBD2 (5 bases). Per germline, CDR1 SGHRS and CDR2 YFSETQ. The CDR3 runs to 15 residues. V lost 0 bases to trimming and J lost 0 bases, with 10 bases between them. CDR3 in DNA: TGCGCCAGCAGCTTGGATGTAGGGAGCTCCTACGAGCAGTACTTC. It yields the protein CASSLDVGSSYEQYF.

The V and J genes are TRBV3-1 (or the pseudogene TRBV3-2) and TRBJ1-2, with TRBD1 identical over 7 bases. Germline V gene data show CDR1 as LGHDT and CDR2 as YNNKEL (reference sequence). V lost 4 bases to trimming and J lost 4 bases; unmatched junction nucleotides: 9. This CDR3 is built from 15 residues. The CDR3: CASSPQGVYLYGYTF. CDR3 sequence (DNA): TGTGCCAGCAGCCCTCAGGGGGTCTACCTCTATGGCTACACCTTC.

The rearrangement uses TRBV30 and TRBJ1-5; the D gene is possibly TRBD1 (6 bases). V dropped 1 base and J dropped 10 bases, with 14 bases sitting between them. The CDR3 loop spans 13 amino acids. Germline CDR1 and CDR2: GTSNPN and SVGIG (reference sequence). DNA for the CDR3: TGTGCCTGGAGTGCCCAATCCAGGGGACCCCAGCATTTT. It translates to CAWSAQSRGPQHF.

The genes are TRBV5-4 and TRBJ2-3; the match to TRBD1 covers 7 bases. CDR3 size: 14 residues. V lost 4 bases, J lost 3 bases, and 5 bases stayed unmatched. CDR1 and CDR2 (germline): SGHNT, YYREEE (reference sequence). The CDR3 loop reads CASSLTGMTDTQYF. CDR3 DNA sequence: TGTGCCAGCAGCCTGACAGGGATGACAGATACGCAGTATTTT.

The chain has TRBV28 and TRBJ1-4; D may be TRBD1 (6 bases). CDR3 size: 18 residues. V was clipped by 8 bases and J by 0 bases, with 22 bases between them. Germline CDR1 reads MDHEN; CDR2 reads SYDVKM. The CDR3 DNA sequence: TGTGCCAGCTCCCCAAATCGGGACACCCGCTCAACTAATGAAAAACTGTTTTTT. This gives the protein CASSPNRDTRSTNEKLFF. Supplemented by reference TRBV28 and TRBJ1-4, the full variable domain reads DVKVTQSSRYLVKRTGEKVFLECVQDMDHENMFWYRQDPGLGLRLIYFSYDVKMKEKGDIPEGYSVSREKKERFSLILESASTNQTSMYLCASSPNRDTRSTNEKLFFGSGTQLSVL.

The genes are TRBV7-9 and TRBJ2-2, with D perhaps matching TRBD1 or TRBD2 (6 bases each). Trimming pared 5 bases from V and 6 bases from J, leaving 16 bases between. The CDR3 runs 15 residues. Germline V gives CDR1 SEHNR, CDR2 FQNEAQ (reference sequence). In DNA, the CDR3 is TGTGCCAGCAGCCTAGGGGGACTCCGAGCCGGGGAGCTGTTTTTT. Its translation: CASSLGGLRAGELFF.

The chain combines TRBV7-6 with TRBJ2-3; 10 positions match TRBD2. The germline V gene has CDR1 SGHVS and CDR2 FNYEAQ. CDR3 length equals 15 residues. V shed 3 bases, J shed 1 base, and the junction held 1 base outside the gene matches. The CDR3 coding sequence is TGTGCCAGCAGCTTGACTAGCGGGCGCACAGATACGCAGTATTTT. It specifies CASSLTSGRTDTQYF.

This chain joins TRBV21-1 and TRBJ1-6; the D segment call TRBD1 is taken from the table without a DNA check. TRBV21-1 is recorded as a pseudogene. The CDR3 contains 16 residues. CDR3 in amino acids: CASSRQGAAHNSPLHF. In nucleotides, the CDR3 is TGTGCCAGCAGCAGACAGGGGGCTGCTCATAATTCACCCCTCCACTTT.

The chain recombines TRBV5-4 with TRBJ2-2; 8 positions match TRBD1. The ends lost 4 bases at V and 5 bases at J; junction bases unmatched: 19. The germline gives CDR1 SGHNT, CDR2 YYREEE (reference sequence). This CDR3 contains 19 residues. The CDR3 DNA follows: TGTGCCAGCAGCCCCAGAACAGCAGGGGGCTTTCTAGGGACCGGGGAGCTGTTTTTT. This translates into CASSPRTAGGFLGTGELFF.

The chain carries TRBV24-1 and TRBJ1-2, with D maybe TRBD1 (5 bases). The ends were cut back, 4 bases at V and 6 bases at J, with 8 bases in the middle. CDR3 length: 12 amino acids. The V gene's germline CDR1 is KGHDR and CDR2 SFDVKD. CDR3 sequence (DNA): TGTGCCACCAGTGAGTCGGGGGATGGCTACACCTTC. Its protein is CATSESGDGYTF.

This chain uses TRBV6-4 with TRBJ1-3; possibly TRBD1 for D (6 bases). The V end was cut by 2 bases, the J end by 7 bases, with 12 bases between. This CDR3 is built from 14 residues. The germline V gene has CDR1 MRHNA and CDR2 SNTAGT. The CDR3 loop reads CASSDTRGENTIYF. In nucleotides, the CDR3 is TGTGCCAGCAGTGACACCAGGGGAGAGAACACCATATATTTT.

This sequence joins TRBV6-6 and TRBJ1-3, with D possibly matching TRBD1 (6 bases). The V gene lost 4 bases and the J gene lost 0 bases, with 13 bases spanning the gap. The CDR3 runs to 16 residues. CDR1 is MNHNY and CDR2 is SVGAGI in the germline V gene (reference sequence). CDR3 bases: TGTGCCAGCAGTTCTGCAGGGGCCTTCTCTGGAAACACCATATATTTT. It is translated as CASSSAGAFSGNTIYF.